These T cell receptor beta chains were read from a single sample in a study of blood T cell repertoires in COVID-19. TCRdb's copy holds only in-frame clones and misses some; the assay was immunoSEQ multiplex PCR. The data contain 310,000 or so clones, approximately 84% of them singletons. The sample taken for sequencing was PBMCs or T cells enriched from blood (not recorded which). The origin of the receptors is a woman in her late teens or twenties who had recovered from COVID-19. Each CDR3 is given with its conserved first and last residue. The D gene is left open where the match is weak. Rows may omit the clone size; those that give it use once, few, many or a size class.

>TRBD1|TRBJ2-3|TRBV6-5|NA
CASRSRGGGTDTQYF
TGTGCCAGCAGGTCCCGAGGGGGCGGCACAGATACGCAGTATTTT
>TRBD2|TRBJ2-2|TRBV19|few
CASSLQKREGLSGELFF
TGTGCCAGTAGTTTACAAAAGCGGGAGGGCCTCTCCGGGGAGCTGTTTTTT
>TRBD1|TRBJ1-2|TRBV5-1|NA
CASSTTGGGGYTF
TGCGCCAGCAGCACTACAGGGGGCGGTGGCTACACCTTC
>NA|TRBJ1-1|TRBV4-1|NA
CASSPSGVTGEAFF
TGCGCCAGCAGCCCCTCGGGGGTAACAGGTGAAGCTTTCTTT
>NA|TRBJ2-7|TRBV6-6|NA
CASTRGLEQYF
TGTGCCAGCACCAGGGGTTTGGAGCAGTACTTC
>TRBD1|TRBJ2-7|TRBV2|few
CASRRDSSYEQYF
TGTGCCAGCAGGAGGGACAGCTCCTACGAGCAGTACTTC
>TRBD1|TRBJ1-2|TRBV4-1|few
CASSQSKTGGGTYGYTF
TGCGCCAGCAGCCAATCAAAAACAGGGGGCGGAACATATGGCTACACCTTC
>NA|TRBJ2-7|TRBV2|NA
CASNPHPTGRVYEQYF
TGTGCCAGCAATCCACATCCAACAGGGAGGGTCTACGAGCAGTACTTC
>TRBD2|TRBJ2-3|TRBV3-1/TRBV3-2|NA
CASSHTQLAGEFTDTQYF
TGTGCCAGCAGCCATACCCAACTAGCGGGAGAGTTCACAGATACGCAGTATTTT
>TRBD1|TRBJ1-4|TRBV6-1|NA
CASSESGGRGKLFF
TGTGCCAGCAGTGAGTCAGGGGGCCGAGGAAAACTGTTTTTT
>NA|TRBJ1-2|TRBV30|NA
CAWAGIRYGYTF
TGTGCCTGGGCAGGGATCCGCTATGGCTACACCTTC
>NA|TRBJ1-4|TRBV5-1|once
CASSLSGHSEKLFF
TGCGCCAGCAGCTTGTCCGGACATAGTGAAAAACTGTTTTTT
>NA|TRBJ1-3|TRBV24-1|NA
CATSAGASGNTIYF
TGTGCCACCAGCGCAGGTGCTTCTGGAAACACCATATATTTT
>TRBD1|TRBJ2-1|TRBV15|NA
CATSGTGGPSYNEQFF
TGTGCCACCAGCGGGACAGGGGGCCCGTCCTACAATGAGCAGTTCTTC
>NA|TRBJ1-1|TRBV6-6|NA
CASSSRGLPEAFF
TGTGCCAGCAGTTCTAGGGGTCTACCTGAAGCTTTCTTT
>NA|TRBJ2-7|TRBV9|NA
CASSATGRASYEQYF
TGTGCCAGCAGCGCCACAGGGCGGGCATCCTACGAGCAGTACTTC
>TRBD1|TRBJ1-1|TRBV19|NA
CAGRTGQSTEAFF
TGTGCCGGAAGAACGGGACAGAGCACTGAAGCTTTCTTT
>NA|TRBJ1-5|TRBV27|NA
CASSLSAGEYNQPQHF
TGTGCCAGCAGTTTATCCGCCGGGGAGTACAATCAGCCCCAGCATTTT
>NA|TRBJ1-4|TRBV19|NA
CASSVQGSNEKLFF
TGTGCCAGTAGTGTACAGGGTTCTAATGAAAAACTGTTTTTT
>TRBD1|TRBJ1-2|TRBV9|NA
CASSVGDRGGPNYGYTF
TGTGCCAGCAGCGTAGGGGACAGGGGGGGCCCTAACTATGGCTACACCTTC
>TRBD1|TRBJ2-2|TRBV24-1|few
CATTRDRGLVFPRGELFF
TGTGCCACCACACGAGACAGGGGGTTGGTTTTCCCCCGCGGGGAGCTGTTTTTT
>TRBD2|TRBJ2-5|TRBV9|NA
CPRERTIKETQYF
TGCCCGCGGGAGCGGACTATCAAAGAGACCCAGTACTTC
>NA|TRBJ1-3|TRBV2|once
CASGRELGAGNTIYF
TGTGCCAGCGGAAGGGAGCTCGGAGCTGGAAACACCATATATTTT
>NA|TRBJ1-1|TRBV30|NA
CAWSPPPAGVNTEAFF
TGTGCCTGGAGTCCTCCCCCGGCAGGGGTAAACACTGAAGCTTTCTTT
>NA|TRBJ1-5|TRBV15|NA
CATSTRDINQPQHF
TGTGCCACCAGCACCAGAGACATCAATCAGCCCCAGCATTTT
>NA|TRBJ2-1|TRBV3-1/TRBV3-2|NA
CASSQGGTIWNEQFF
TGTGCCAGCAGCCAAGGCGGCACCATCTGGAATGAGCAGTTCTTC
>TRBD2|TRBJ2-1|TRBV7-3|once
CASSPQGAGVLVEQFF
TGTGCCAGCAGCCCCCAAGGGGCGGGAGTGCTAGTTGAGCAGTTCTTC
>NA|TRBJ2-3|TRBV5-1|NA
CASSLARALAVADTQYF
TGCGCCAGCAGCTTGGCCAGAGCGCTAGCAGTCGCAGATACGCAGTATTTT
>NA|TRBJ1-4|TRBV19|NA
CASSQVRNEKLFF
TGTGCCAGTAGTCAGGTTCGGAATGAAAAACTGTTTTTT
>NA|TRBJ2-1|TRBV7-3|NA
CASSQRPYNEQFF
TGTGCCAGCAGCCAGCGCCCCTACAATGAGCAGTTCTTC
>NA|TRBJ2-5|TRBV10-2|NA
CASSESWRGRGETQYF
TGCGCCAGCAGTGAGTCCTGGAGGGGGCGAGGTGAGACCCAGTACTTC
>TRBD1|TRBJ2-7|TRBV29-1|NA
CSVVGQGVYEQYF
TGCAGCGTTGTAGGACAGGGGGTGTACGAGCAGTACTTC
>NA|TRBJ1-2|TRBV7-6|NA
CASSSNFGGYTF
TGTGCCAGCAGCTCAAACTTCGGGGGCTACACCTTC